The clone carrying this T cell receptor beta chain turned up a few times. This entry is derived from a study of CD8 T cells in ankylosing spondylitis. MiXCR was run by TCRdb on the 5' RACE reads, yielding one entry per CDR3 protein. The sample holds 380,000 or so distinct CDR3 sequences, roughly 22% seen once. The CDR3 consists of 18 residues. With 4 bases clipped from V and 0 bases from J, the junction kept 4 bases outside the gene matches. Per germline, CDR1 SGHKS and CDR2 YYEKEE (reference sequence). V and J are TRBV5-5 and TRBJ2-1; 16 nucleotides line up with TRBD2. The sequencing sample was made of blood, either unsorted or a sorted T cell fraction (not recorded which). This receptor was taken from a male donor with ankylosing spondylitis or in good health (not recorded which). CDR3 in amino acids: CASSRGLAGGYSYNEQFF. DNA for the CDR3: TGTGCCAGCAGCAGGGGACTAGCGGGGGGGTACTCCTACAATGAGCAGTTCTTC. Drawing the rest from reference TRBV5-5 and TRBJ2-1, the complete variable domain is DAGVTQSPTHLIKTRGQQVTLRCSPISGHKSVSWYQQVLGQGPQFIFQYYEKEERGRGNFPDRFSARQFPNYSSELNVNALLLGDSALYLCASSRGLAGGYSYNEQFFGPGTRLTVL.